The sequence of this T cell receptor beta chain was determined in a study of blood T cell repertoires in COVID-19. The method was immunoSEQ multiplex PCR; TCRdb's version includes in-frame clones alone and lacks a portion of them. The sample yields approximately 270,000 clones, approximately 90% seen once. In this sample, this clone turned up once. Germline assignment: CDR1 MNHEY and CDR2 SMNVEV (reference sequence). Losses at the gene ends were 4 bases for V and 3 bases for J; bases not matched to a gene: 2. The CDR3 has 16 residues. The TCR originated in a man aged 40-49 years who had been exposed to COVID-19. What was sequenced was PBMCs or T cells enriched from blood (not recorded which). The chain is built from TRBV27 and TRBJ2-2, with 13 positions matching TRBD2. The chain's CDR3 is CASSSGLAGYTGELFF. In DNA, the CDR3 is TGTGCCAGCAGTTCGGGACTAGCGGGATACACCGGGGAGCTGTTTTTT.